This entry lists 9 T cell receptor beta chains sequenced from one sample in a study of early T cells in non-severe SARS-CoV-2 infection. TCRdb ran MiXCR on the 5' RACE reads and lists one entry per CDR3 protein. This sample has tens of thousands of distinct CDR3 sequences; 11% to 15% occur once, and the top ten carry 10% to 11%. Input material: whole blood. These receptors were taken from an adult who was a healthcare worker with PCR-confirmed SARS-CoV-2 infection or an uninfected control (not recorded which).

This clonotype was counted ten times or more. J is TRBJ1-1 and V is TRBV28, with D perhaps TRBD1 (6 bases). This CDR3 comprises 15 residues. Germline V CDR1 and CDR2: MDHEN, SYDVKM. Trimming cost V 4 bases and J 1 base, with 13 bases left between them. The CDR3 nucleotides are TGTGCCAGCAGTTACAACAGGGAAGGGAACACTGAAGCTTTCTTT. It translates to CASSYNREGNTEAFF.

This clonotype occurred many times. V and J are TRBV6-5 and TRBJ1-4; D is uncertain. Trimming cost V 6 bases and J 10 bases, with 18 bases left between them. The CDR3 consists of 14 residues. The germline V gene has CDR1 MNHEY and CDR2 SVGAGI. This CDR3 is CASSQDLVRGKLFF. CDR3 in DNA: TGTGCCAGCAGCCAGGACCTTGTTCGAGGAAAACTGTTTTTT.

The CDR3 sequence is CSADRASYGYTF. The CDR3 region has the DNA TGCAGTGCAGACAGGGCGAGTTATGGCTACACCTTC. This chain joins TRBV20-1 and TRBJ1-2; 7 positions match TRBD1. Trimming removed 6 bases from V and 5 bases from J; junction bases left unmatched: 6. CDR1 DFQATT and CDR2 SNEGSKA come from the germline V gene (reference sequence). CDR3 length equals 12 residues.

This clonotype came up once. This chain joins TRBV3-1 and TRBJ2-2; 7 bases align to TRBD1. The CDR3 has 13 amino acids. V lost 8 bases, J lost 8 bases, and 8 bases stayed unmatched. CDR1 and CDR2 (germline): LGHDT, YNNKEL (reference sequence). The CDR3 DNA reads as TGTGCCAGCGGACAGGAATGGGGTGGGGAGCTGTTTTTT. The encoded protein is CASGQEWGGELFF.

This clonotype was recorded at least ten times. This chain links TRBV9 with TRBJ1-1; D remains ambiguous. Per the germline V gene, CDR1 is SGDLS and CDR2 is YYNGEE. Trimming removed 4 bases from V and 3 bases from J, with 16 bases in between. The CDR3 has 15 amino acids. The CDR3, as DNA: TGTGCCAGCAGCCCGGAGGGCACTTCCTACACTGAAGCTTTCTTT. Translating it yields CASSPEGTSYTEAFF.

Many counts were recorded for this clonotype. The J gene is TRBJ1-2, the V gene TRBV7-9; possible D gene TRBD1, 6 bases. The CDR3 has 13 amino acids. Germline CDR1 SEHNR, CDR2 FQNEAQ (reference sequence). Deletions cut 0 bases from V and 8 bases from J, with 10 bases between. The DNA for the CDR3 is TGTGCCAGCAGCTTAGCACAGGGATGGGGCTACACCTTC. This encodes CASSLAQGWGYTF.

This clonotype was observed a few times. This chain connects TRBV29-1 to TRBJ2-1, with 13 bases fitting TRBD2. The CDR3 length is 15 residues. V was clipped by 2 bases and J by 5 bases; unmatched bases: 3. Germline values: CDR1 SQVTM, CDR2 ANQGSEA. CDR3 sequence reads: CSVETSGGVHNEQFF. The CDR3 nucleotides read TGCAGCGTTGAAACTAGCGGGGGGGTCCACAATGAGCAGTTCTTC.

This clonotype was observed a few times. The rearrangement uses TRBV7-2 and TRBJ2-2; no clear D gene. Germline V gene sequence: CDR1 SGHTA, CDR2 FQGNSA. Trimming took 9 bases from V and 6 from J, leaving 11 bases between them. The CDR3 length is 12 residues. CDR3 loop: CASRMLAGELFF. The DNA of the CDR3 is TGTGCCAGTAGAATGCTTGCCGGGGAGCTGTTTTTT.

The table lists this clonotype with many counts. The chain is built from TRBV7-8 and TRBJ2-7, with 8 positions matching TRBD1. V lost 1 base, J lost 6 bases, and 2 bases stayed unmatched. There are 13 residues in the CDR3. The germline CDR1 and CDR2 sequences are SGHVS and FQNEAQ. In nucleotides, the CDR3 is TGTGCCAGCAGCTTAGGGACAGGGAGCGAGCAGTACTTC. Translated: CASSLGTGSEQYF.